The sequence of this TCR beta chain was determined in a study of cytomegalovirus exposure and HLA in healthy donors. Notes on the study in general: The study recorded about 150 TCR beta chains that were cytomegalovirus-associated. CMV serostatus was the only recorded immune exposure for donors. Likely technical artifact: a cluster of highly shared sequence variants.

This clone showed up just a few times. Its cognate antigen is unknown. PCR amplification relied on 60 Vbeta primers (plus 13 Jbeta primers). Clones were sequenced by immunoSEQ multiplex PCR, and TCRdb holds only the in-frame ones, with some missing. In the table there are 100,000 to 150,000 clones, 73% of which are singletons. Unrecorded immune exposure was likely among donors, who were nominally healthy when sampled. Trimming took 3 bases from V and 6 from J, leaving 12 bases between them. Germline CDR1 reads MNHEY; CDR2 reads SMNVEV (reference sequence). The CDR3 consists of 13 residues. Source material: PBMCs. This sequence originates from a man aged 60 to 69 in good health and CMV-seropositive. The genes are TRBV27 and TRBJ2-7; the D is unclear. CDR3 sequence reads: CASSFFIGGEQYF. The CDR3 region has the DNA TGTGCCAGCAGTTTTTTTATCGGTGGCGAGCAGTACTTC.